The entry below gives a single TCR beta chain sequence along with its context. Germline V gives CDR1 SGHRS, CDR2 YFSETQ. This CDR3 contains 15 residues. Trimming stripped 4 bases from V and 2 bases from J, with 12 bases between. This record belongs to a study of blood T cell repertoires in COVID-19. Overall study: The study drew acute and convalescent COVID-19 samples from the United States, Italy and Spain. The cDNA or gDNA used as material had been derived from T cells, B-cell-depleted T cells, or PBMCs.

Only in-frame clones appear in the TCRdb table, and some are missing; sequencing was by immunoSEQ multiplex PCR. The sample carries some 150,000 clones, around nine tenths recorded once. V gene TRBV5-1 combines with J gene TRBJ1-4; D remains unclear. This TCR came from a human donor in a cohort sampled during active COVID-19. Specimen: peripheral blood. The chain's CDR3 is CASSRTEGTNEKLFF. The DNA for the CDR3 is TGCGCCAGCAGCCGGACCGAGGGTACTAATGAAAAACTGTTTTTT.